This T cell receptor beta chain comes out of a study of blood T cells in healthy people across ages. This clonotype has a handful of counts. The antigen is unknown. Alongside a J-beta primer mix, a sample-barcoded 5' primer served in a second PCR lasting about 7 to 12 cycles. MiXCR was run by TCRdb on the 5' RACE reads, yielding one entry per CDR3 protein. Here the sample spans 850,000 to 1,000,000 distinct CDR3 sequences, roughly half being singletons. Findings and limits, study-wide: The fall in TCR beta diversity per million T cells was roughly linear with age.

The receptor was derived from an older woman in good health. Sequencing was carried out using blood.

CDR3 residues: CASSPGVPDYEQYF. CDR3 bases: TGTGCCAGCAGCCCGGGAGTCCCAGACTACGAGCAGTACTTC. The chain is built from TRBV4-2 and TRBJ2-7; D perhaps matches TRBD2 (6 bases). The V end lost 4 bases, the J end lost 3 bases, and 13 bases lay between the germline ends. The germline V gene encodes CDR1 LGHNA and CDR2 YNFKEQ. This CDR3 contains 14 residues.